These 23 T cell receptor beta chains share one sample of origin, sequenced in a study of T cell repertoires in cytomegalovirus infection. TCRdb used MiXCR to reprocess the reads, holding one entry per CDR3 protein. Here the sample spans roughly 230,000 distinct CDR3 sequences, over 15% being singletons. Specimen: CD8+ T cells from PBMCs. These receptors came from a human donor in good health (CMV status not recorded). Some clones in this sample may be carry-over from other donors' samples.

This clonotype has more than one count but fewer than ten. J is TRBJ2-1 and V is TRBV7-9; TRBD2 matches at 8 bases. CDR3 size: 15 residues. J lost 7 bases, V lost 2 bases, and 7 bases had no gene match. CDR1 and CDR2 (germline): SEHNR, FQNEAQ (reference sequence). CDR3 sequence (DNA): TGTGCCAGCAGCTTACTTGCGGGGGGTAGGAATGAGCAGTTCTTC. Translating it yields CASSLLAGGRNEQFF.

This rearrangement joins TRBV7-8 to TRBJ2-7; possibly TRBD2 for D (6 bases). The germline gives CDR1 SGHVS, CDR2 FQNEAQ. Trimming took off 4 bases at V and 4 bases at J, with 14 bases between the two ends. The CDR3 sequence is 14 residues long. CDR3 bases: TGTGCCAGCAGCTCGCGTCGGGGGTTTTACGAGCAGTACTTC. Translated, it gives CASSSRRGFYEQYF.

The gene calls are TRBV12-3 or TRBV12-4 and TRBJ2-2; D uncertain. V gave up 0 bases and J gave up 3 bases, with 8 bases separating them. The CDR3 extends over 15 amino acids. The CDR3 protein is CASSLAGVYTGELFF. The DNA for the CDR3 is TGTGCCAGCAGTTTAGCGGGTGTTTACACCGGGGAGCTGTTTTTT.

This clonotype has ten or more counts. The CDR3 spells CASSLGETGGETQYF. CDR3 nucleotides: TGTGCCAGCAGCTTAGGGGAGACAGGAGGAGAGACCCAGTACTTC. V usage is TRBV7-9 and J usage is TRBJ2-5; tentative D call: TRBD1 (6 bases). Germline lookup yields CDR1 SEHNR and CDR2 FQNEAQ (reference sequence). V lost 1 base, J lost 4 bases, and 13 bases lay in between. This CDR3 contains 15 residues. Complete variable domain (other parts from reference TRBV7-9 and TRBJ2-5): DTGVSQNPRHKITKRGQNVTFRCDPISEHNRLYWYRQTLGQGPEFLTYFQNEAQLEKSRLLSDRFSAERPKGSFSTLEIQRTEQGDSAMYLCASSLGETGGETQYFGPGTRLLVL.

This clonotype has a handful of counts. The chain employs TRBV7-9 and TRBJ2-7; a possible D gene is TRBD1 (6 bases). The V and J ends lost 2 bases and 6 bases respectively, with 17 bases between them. From germline, CDR1 is SEHNR and CDR2 FQNEAQ (reference sequence). CDR3 length equals 15 residues. Here the CDR3 reads CASSLQGTTDGEQYF. CDR3 DNA: TGTGCCAGCAGCTTACAAGGGACAACTGACGGCGAGCAGTACTTC.

This chain uses TRBV15 with TRBJ1-4; D call uncertain. Germline V lookup: CDR1 LNHNV, CDR2 YYDKDF (reference sequence). The CDR3 totals 14 residues. V was shortened by 0 bases and J by 3 bases, with 5 bases between the two germline ends. The CDR3 reads CATSREQPNEKLFF. Written as DNA, the CDR3 is TGTGCCACCAGCAGAGAACAGCCTAATGAAAAACTGTTTTTT.

The gene calls are TRBV15 and TRBJ2-1; maybe TRBD2 (6 bases). Germline CDR1 reads LNHNV; CDR2 reads YYDKDF (reference sequence). V lost 0 bases, J lost 4 bases, and 16 bases lay in between. This CDR3 spans 17 amino acids. CDR3 DNA sequence: TGTGCCACCAGCAGAGATCTTGCGGGGTCCTATTACAATGAGCAGTTCTTC. The encoded protein is CATSRDLAGSYYNEQFF.

This clonotype turned up a few times. The rearrangement joins TRBV6-5 to TRBJ2-7; TRBD1 matches at 7 bases. The CDR3 contains 16 residues. Looked up from germline, CDR1 is MNHEY and CDR2 is SVGAGI. The V gene end was trimmed by 0 bases and the J gene end by 3 bases; junction bases not matched to a gene: 8. CDR3 loop: CASSYSIGGQLYEQYF. The CDR3 nucleotides are TGTGCCAGCAGTTACTCGATAGGGGGCCAACTCTACGAGCAGTACTTC.

The chain carries TRBV10-3 and TRBJ2-1, with D possibly matching TRBD2 (7 bases). The CDR3 has 14 amino acids. Germline V lookup: CDR1 ENHRY, CDR2 SYGVKD. The CDR3 region is CALGRGGAGNEQFF. The CDR3 nucleotides are TGTGCTTTGGGGCGAGGGGGGGCAGGCAATGAGCAGTTCTTC.

This clonotype occurred a few times. This chain uses TRBV7-9 with TRBJ2-7, with 7 bases lining up with TRBD1. The CDR3 runs to 15 residues. Unmatched junction bases numbered 7, after V lost 4 bases and J lost 1 base. Germline V CDR1 and CDR2: SEHNR, FQNEAQ (reference sequence). CDR3 sequence: CASSSTKGQSYEQYF. CDR3 DNA: TGTGCCAGCAGCTCGACCAAGGGACAGTCCTACGAGCAGTACTTC.

This clonotype has more than one count but fewer than ten. The V call is TRBV6-5, the J call TRBJ1-5; 7 bases map to TRBD1. The CDR3 has 16 residues. V shed 6 bases, J shed 6 bases, and the junction held 14 bases outside the gene matches. In germline, CDR1 is MNHEY, CDR2 SVGAGI. CDR3 residues: CASSPRGTALLQPQHF. The CDR3 DNA reads TGTGCCAGCAGCCCGAGGGGGACAGCGTTACTTCAGCCCCAGCATTTT.

The chain has TRBV6-1 and TRBJ2-1; D is ambiguous. The CDR3 is 13 residues long. Trimming cost V 1 base and J 4 bases, with 5 bases left between them. CDR1 MNHNS and CDR2 SASEGT come from the germline V gene. DNA of the CDR3: TGTGCCAGCAGTGAAGGGTGGTACAATGAGCAGTTCTTC. This codes for CASSEGWYNEQFF.

Many counts were recorded for this clonotype. J is TRBJ2-4 and V is TRBV7-2, with D possibly being TRBD1 (5 bases). Germline-derived CDR1 and CDR2 are SGHTA and FQGNSA. CDR3 length: 12 amino acids. The V gene lost 10 bases and the J gene lost 3 bases, with 10 bases spanning the gap. CDR3 sequence reads: CATTDLKNIQYF. The CDR3 bases are TGTGCCACGACAGATCTCAAAAACATTCAGTACTTC.

This clonotype was detected many times. It is unclear where the CDR3 begins or ends on the DNA, so no DNA is shown, and the CDR3 is as TCRdb lists it. The V and J genes are TRBV6-2 or TRBV6-3 and TRBJ2-1. Including both end residues, the CDR3 is 14 amino acids long. Germline CDR1 reads MNHEY; CDR2 reads SVGEGT. CDR3 loop: CASSTSRGSNEQFF.

This clonotype was found a few times. The chain couples TRBV19 to TRBJ1-1; D ambiguous. Per the germline V gene, CDR1 is LNHDA and CDR2 is SQIVND (reference sequence). The CDR3 consists of 13 residues. V was cut by 1 base and J by 4 bases, with 7 bases left in between. The CDR3 is CASSIASATEAFF. The CDR3 coding sequence is TGTGCCAGTAGTATAGCCAGTGCCACTGAAGCTTTCTTT.

There are a few counts of this clonotype. The rearrangement joins TRBV20-1 to TRBJ2-3; D is possibly TRBD1 or TRBD2 (6 bases each). The V and J ends lost 3 bases and 3 bases respectively, with 10 bases between them. The CDR3 has 13 amino acids. Germline V gives CDR1 DFQATT, CDR2 SNEGSKA (reference sequence). The CDR3 reads CSARAGTTDTQYF. CDR3 DNA: TGCAGTGCTAGGGCGGGGACAACAGATACGCAGTATTTT.

This clonotype was detected many times. The V and J genes are TRBV7-2 and TRBJ2-1; 13 positions agree with TRBD2. CDR1 and CDR2 from the germline V gene are SGHTA and FQGNSA. V dropped 7 bases and J dropped 0; count of bases not matched to a gene: 12. The CDR3 length is 19 residues. The CDR3 DNA follows: TGTGCCAGCACCCACCTGGGACTAGCGGGGCCGAGCTCCTACAATGAGCAGTTCTTC. Its translation: CASTHLGLAGPSSYNEQFF.

The chain employs TRBV12-3 or TRBV12-4 and TRBJ2-1; TRBD1 matches 11 bases. Losses at the gene ends were 3 bases for V and 8 bases for J; bases not matched to a gene: 6. The CDR3 has 15 residues. The CDR3 nucleotides read TGTGCCAGCAGTTTTGGACAGGGGGCTTTGGATGAGCAGTTCTTC. As protein: CASSFGQGALDEQFF.

This clonotype was seen repeatedly, ten times or more. The chain employs TRBV28 and TRBJ1-1, with D possibly TRBD1 on 5 matching bases. The length of the CDR3 is 15 residues. V dropped 5 bases and J dropped 6 bases, with 19 bases sitting between them. The germline gives CDR1 MDHEN, CDR2 SYDVKM. CDR3 residues: CASSLARAGRPEAFF. In nucleotides, the CDR3 is TGTGCCAGCAGTCTAGCCAGGGCAGGGAGGCCTGAAGCTTTCTTT.

A note on this clonotype: This clone may be a read error of a much larger clone one base away. This chain joins TRBV28 and TRBJ2-5, with 7 positions matching TRBD1. CDR3 size: 16 residues. CDR1 is MDHEN, CDR2 SYDVKM, per germline. The chain's CDR3 is CASSPGQVQYQETQNF. CDR3 sequence (DNA): TGTGCCAGCAGTCCCGGACAGGTGCAGTACCAAGAGACCCAGAACTTC.

The sample holds a few counts of this clonotype. The gene calls are TRBV6-8 and TRBJ2-2, with 14 bases aligning to TRBD2. V lost 8 bases, J lost 7 bases, and 0 bases stayed unmatched. Germline V lookup: CDR1 MNHGY, CDR2 SAAAGT. The CDR3 runs 13 residues. CDR3 DNA sequence: TGTGCCAGCGGGACTAGCGGGGGCGGGGAGCTGTTTTTT. This translates into CASGTSGGGELFF.

This clonotype was seen only a few times. This chain joins TRBV6-2 or TRBV6-3 and TRBJ1-1; D is unresolved. V lost 3 bases and J lost 10, with 15 bases in between. The length of the CDR3 is 13 residues. Looked up from germline, CDR1 is MNHEY and CDR2 is SVGEGT. This chain's CDR3 is CASSYSWGDGAFF. In nucleotides, the CDR3 is TGTGCCAGCAGTTATTCTTGGGGAGATGGAGCTTTCTTT.

The V and J genes are TRBV4-2 and TRBJ2-5; the D is unclear. The CDR3 runs to 16 residues. Trimming shortened V by 0 bases and J by 4 bases, and 15 bases separated the two germline ends. CDR1 is LGHNA and CDR2 is YNFKEQ in the germline V gene. CDR3 DNA: TGTGCCAGCAGCCAAGATGCGCAGTCTCTGGTAGAGACCCAGTACTTC. This sequence encodes CASSQDAQSLVETQYF.